This T cell receptor beta chain stems from a study of T-cell reconstitution after alpha-beta-depleted transplantation in children. This clonotype was found a few times. Its cognate antigen is unknown. The germline V and J ends were trimmed by 1 base and 12 bases, with 13 bases remaining between them. The CDR3 extends over 13 amino acids. Germline assignment: CDR1 LGHDT and CDR2 YNNKEL (reference sequence). Construction of the TCRbeta library involved unique molecular identifiers. TCRdb re-derived calls from the PCR reads in MiXCR, one entry per CDR3 protein. This table has roughly 350,000 distinct CDR3 sequences, around 15% appearing once. Study-level results: Diversity of TCRbeta at day 60 was high in some patients, arising from surviving recipient T cells and thymic progenitors. One year post-transplant, T-cell counts and diversity were largely derived from T cells produced anew. In patients about two months after transplant, alpha-beta T cells reportedly arose from several hundred expanded graft clones.

This sequence was found in a male patient between 2 and 10 years old who had a stem cell transplant for acute lymphoblastic leukemia, so the T cells may come from the graft donor. Here the sequenced sample was PBMCs, mostly from graft donor cells, taken 360 days after TCRalphabeta/CD19-depleted stem cell transplant. This rearrangement joins TRBV3-1 to TRBJ2-1, with D unresolved. In DNA form, the CDR3 reads TGTGCCAGCAGCCAAGTAGGCAGGTCAGCGCAGTTCTTC. Translated, it gives CASSQVGRSAQFF.